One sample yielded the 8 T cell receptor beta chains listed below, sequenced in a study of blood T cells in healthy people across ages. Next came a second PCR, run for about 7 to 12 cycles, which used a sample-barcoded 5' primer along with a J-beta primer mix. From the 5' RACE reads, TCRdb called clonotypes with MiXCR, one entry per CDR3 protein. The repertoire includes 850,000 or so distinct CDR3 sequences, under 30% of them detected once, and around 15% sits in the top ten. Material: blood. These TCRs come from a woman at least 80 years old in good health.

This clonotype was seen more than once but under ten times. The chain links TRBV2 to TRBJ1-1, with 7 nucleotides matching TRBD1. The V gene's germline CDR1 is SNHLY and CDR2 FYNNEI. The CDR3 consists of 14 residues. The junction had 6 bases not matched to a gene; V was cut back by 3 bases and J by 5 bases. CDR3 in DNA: TGTGCCAGCAGTGAGGTCAGGGGGTTGACTGAAGCTTTCTTT. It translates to CASSEVRGLTEAFF.

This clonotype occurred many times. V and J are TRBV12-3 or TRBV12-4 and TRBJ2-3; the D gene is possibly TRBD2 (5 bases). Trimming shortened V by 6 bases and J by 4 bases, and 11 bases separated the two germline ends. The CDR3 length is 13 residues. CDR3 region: CASRLDFADTQYF. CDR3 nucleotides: TGTGCCAGCAGACTGGACTTTGCAGATACGCAGTATTTT.

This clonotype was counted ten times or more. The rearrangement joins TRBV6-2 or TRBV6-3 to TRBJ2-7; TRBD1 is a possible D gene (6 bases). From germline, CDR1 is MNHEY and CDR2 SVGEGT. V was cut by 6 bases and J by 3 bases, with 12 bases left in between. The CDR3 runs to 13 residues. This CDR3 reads CASRETGSYEQYF. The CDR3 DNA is TGTGCCAGCAGAGAAACAGGGAGCTACGAGCAGTACTTC.

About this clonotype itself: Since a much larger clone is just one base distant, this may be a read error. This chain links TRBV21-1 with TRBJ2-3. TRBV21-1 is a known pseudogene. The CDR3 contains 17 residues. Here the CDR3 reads CAGSKEGESLGTDTQYF. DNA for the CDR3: TGTGCCGGCAGCAAAGAAGGAGAGAGTCTAGGCACAGATACGCAGTATTTT.

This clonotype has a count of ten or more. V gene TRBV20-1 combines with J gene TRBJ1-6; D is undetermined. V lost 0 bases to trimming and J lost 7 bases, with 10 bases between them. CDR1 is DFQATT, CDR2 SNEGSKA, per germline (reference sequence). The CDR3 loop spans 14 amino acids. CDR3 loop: CSARDPQWNSPLHF. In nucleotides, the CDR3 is TGCAGTGCTAGAGATCCCCAGTGGAATTCACCCCTCCACTTT.

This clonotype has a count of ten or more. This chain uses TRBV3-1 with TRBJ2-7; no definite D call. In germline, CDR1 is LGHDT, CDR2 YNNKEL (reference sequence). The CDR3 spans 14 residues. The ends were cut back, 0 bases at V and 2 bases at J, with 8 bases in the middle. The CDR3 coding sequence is TGTGCCAGCAGCCAAGATCGTCCACCCTACGAGCAGTACTTC. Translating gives CASSQDRPPYEQYF.

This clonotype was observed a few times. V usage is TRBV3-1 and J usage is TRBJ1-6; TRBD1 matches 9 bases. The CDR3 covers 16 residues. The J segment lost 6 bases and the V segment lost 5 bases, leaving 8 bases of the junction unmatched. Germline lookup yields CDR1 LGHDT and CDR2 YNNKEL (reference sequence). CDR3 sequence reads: CASSARTGVSNSPLHF. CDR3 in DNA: TGTGCCAGCAGCGCAAGGACAGGGGTCTCTAATTCACCCCTCCACTTT. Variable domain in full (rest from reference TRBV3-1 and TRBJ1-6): DTAVSQTPKYLVTQMGNDKSIKCEQNLGHDTMYWYKQDSKKFLKIMFSYNNKELIINETVPNRFSPKSPDKAHLNLHINSLELGDSAVYFCASSARTGVSNSPLHFGNGTRLTVT.

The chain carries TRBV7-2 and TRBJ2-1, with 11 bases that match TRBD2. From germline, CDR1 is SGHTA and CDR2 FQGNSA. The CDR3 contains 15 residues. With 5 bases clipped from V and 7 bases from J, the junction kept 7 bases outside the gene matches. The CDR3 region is CASSVGSGRGNEQFF. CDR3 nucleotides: TGTGCCAGCAGCGTAGGTAGCGGGAGGGGGAATGAGCAGTTCTTC.